The TCR beta chain under discussion was sequenced for a study of Graves' ophthalmopathy and Graves' hyperthyroidism. This CDR3 is 16 amino acids long. TCR beta CDR3 regions were amplified from RNA transcripts. Second-round multiplex PCR followed a first-round RT-PCR using HTBI primers. In TCRdb, the multiplex PCR reads were re-called with MiXCR into one record per CDR3 protein. The repertoire holds about 220,000 distinct CDR3 sequences, with 20% to 25% as singletons. About this clonotype itself: Its antigen is not identified. The junction differs from germline at one of its ends, possibly a read error.

Overall study results and limits: In predicting ophthalmopathy progression, the model reached 70.59% sensitivity and roughly 75% specificity. Most expanded thyroid clonotypes above 0.001 frequency also appeared in blood.

CAS ≥3, NOSPECS ≥4, moderate-to-severe activity and duration under 3 months marked donors with ophthalmopathy. Orbital computed tomography, together with clinical symptoms, serum thyroxine, TRAb and thyroid ultrasound, was used for diagnosis. Sequences were obtained from peripheral blood. This chain connects TRBV12-3 or TRBV12-4 to TRBJ2-5, with a weak D call TRBD2 (6 bases). The TCR originated in a woman aged 50 to 60 with Graves' ophthalmopathy. The CDR3 reads CASSQDRSGVGETQYF. The DNA for the CDR3 is TGCGCCAGCAGCCAAGATCGTTCGGGAGTAGGGGAGACCCAGTACTTC.